Listed below are T cell receptor beta chains from one sample, sequenced in a study of blood T cell repertoires in COVID-19. Profiled with immunoSEQ multiplex PCR; TCRdb holds only in-frame clones, not every one. The repertoire includes 200,000 or so clones, around 84% of them detected once, and 20% sits in the top ten. The sequencing sample was made of peripheral blood. Source of these receptors: a human donor in a cohort sampled during active COVID-19. Each CDR3 is given with its conserved first and last residue. Fields, in order: V gene, D gene, clone size, J gene, CDR3 protein, CDR3 DNA. D genes are given only for firm matches. Only part of the rows carry a size: once, few, many, or a class if the clone is expanded.

v_gene: TRBV9
d_gene: TRBD2
abundance: NA
j_gene: TRBJ2-5
CDR3aa: CASSVASGGKETQYF
CDR3nt: TGTGCCAGCAGCGTAGCTAGCGGGGGAAAAGAGACCCAGTACTTC

v_gene: TRBV20-1
d_gene: TRBD1
abundance: NA
j_gene: TRBJ2-5
CDR3aa: CSASEPGQKETQYF
CDR3nt: TGCAGTGCTAGTGAACCGGGACAGAAAGAGACCCAGTACTTC

v_gene: TRBV2
d_gene: NA
abundance: NA
j_gene: TRBJ1-6
CDR3aa: CASSATPQSPPLHF
CDR3nt: TGTGCCAGCAGCGCCACCCCCCAAAGCCCGCCCCTCCACTTT

v_gene: TRBV18
d_gene: TRBD1
abundance: NA
j_gene: TRBJ1-5
CDR3aa: CASSPPGQGSQPQHF
CDR3nt: TGTGCCAGCTCACCACCGGGACAGGGAAGTCAGCCCCAGCATTTT

v_gene: TRBV25-1
d_gene: TRBD1
abundance: NA
j_gene: TRBJ1-4
CDR3aa: CASSEWGTGGGEKLFF
CDR3nt: TGTGCCAGCAGTGAATGGGGGACAGGGGGCGGTGAAAAACTGTTTTTT

v_gene: TRBV19
d_gene: TRBD2
abundance: NA
j_gene: TRBJ2-4
CDR3aa: CASSTSGGYIQYF
CDR3nt: TGTGCCAGTAGTACGAGCGGGGGGTACATTCAGTACTTC

v_gene: TRBV9
d_gene: NA
abundance: NA
j_gene: TRBJ2-5
CDR3aa: CASSVGAAQETQYF
CDR3nt: TGTGCCAGCAGCGTAGGGGCAGCTCAAGAGACCCAGTACTTC

v_gene: TRBV30
d_gene: NA
abundance: NA
j_gene: TRBJ1-1
CDR3aa: CAWGPGASTYTEAFF
CDR3nt: TGTGCCTGGGGACCAGGGGCTTCTACGTACACTGAAGCTTTCTTT

v_gene: TRBV4-1
d_gene: NA
abundance: few
j_gene: TRBJ1-5
CDR3aa: CASSQEEGSRQPQHF
CDR3nt: TGCGCCAGCAGCCAAGAGGAGGGGAGTAGGCAGCCCCAGCATTTT

v_gene: TRBV29-1
d_gene: NA
abundance: once
j_gene: TRBJ2-7
CDR3aa: CSVATPNEQYF
CDR3nt: TGCAGCGTGGCGACACCAAACGAGCAGTACTTC

v_gene: TRBV10-2
d_gene: TRBD1
abundance: NA
j_gene: TRBJ2-4
CDR3aa: CASSESFAIHEPGQVKNIQYF
CDR3nt: TGCGCCAGCAGTGAGTCGTTCGCCATCCATGAACCGGGACAGGTCAAAAACATTCAGTACTTC

v_gene: TRBV27
d_gene: TRBD1
abundance: NA
j_gene: TRBJ1-2
CDR3aa: CASSTGAFYGYTF
CDR3nt: TGTGCCAGCTCTACAGGGGCCTTCTATGGCTACACCTTC

v_gene: TRBV6-5
d_gene: NA
abundance: NA
j_gene: TRBJ1-2
CDR3aa: CASSSLRRGYTF
CDR3nt: TGTGCCAGCAGTTCCCTGCGGCGGGGTTACACCTTC

v_gene: TRBV18
d_gene: TRBD2
abundance: NA
j_gene: TRBJ2-3
CDR3aa: CASSPSGGQYSTQYF
CDR3nt: TGTGCCAGCTCACCTTCGGGAGGGCAGTACAGTACGCAGTATTTT

v_gene: TRBV7-9
d_gene: TRBD1
abundance: NA
j_gene: TRBJ1-3
CDR3aa: CASSLGQLPGNTIYF
CDR3nt: TGTGCCAGCAGCCTGGGACAGCTCCCTGGAAACACCATATATTTT

v_gene: TRBV12-5
d_gene: NA
abundance: NA
j_gene: TRBJ1-1
CDR3aa: CASALGRRTGGLNTEAFF
CDR3nt: TGTGCTAGTGCCCTCGGACGGCGAACGGGGGGCCTTAACACTGAAGCTTTCTTT

v_gene: TRBV30
d_gene: TRBD1
abundance: NA
j_gene: TRBJ2-2
CDR3aa: CAWSPLTGGNGELFF
CDR3nt: TGTGCCTGGAGTCCCCTGACAGGGGGGAACGGGGAGCTGTTTTTT

v_gene: TRBV29-1
d_gene: NA
abundance: many
j_gene: TRBJ2-1
CDR3aa: CSVIFYVNEQFF
CDR3nt: TGCAGCGTCATTTTCTATGTCAATGAGCAGTTCTTC

v_gene: TRBV9
d_gene: NA
abundance: NA
j_gene: TRBJ1-2
CDR3aa: CASSPKGVNYGYTF
CDR3nt: TGTGCCAGCTCGCCCAAGGGGGTTAACTATGGCTACACCTTC

v_gene: TRBV12-5
d_gene: TRBD1
abundance: NA
j_gene: TRBJ1-5
CDR3aa: CASGLGLRGHQPQHF
CDR3nt: TGTGCTAGTGGTTTGGGACTCAGGGGGCATCAGCCCCAGCATTTT

v_gene: TRBV5-4
d_gene: NA
abundance: once
j_gene: TRBJ2-7
CDR3aa: CASSLNAGRGEQYF
CDR3nt: TGTGCCAGCAGCTTGAATGCAGGGCGAGGAGAGCAGTACTTC

v_gene: TRBV7-9
d_gene: TRBD1
abundance: once
j_gene: TRBJ2-5
CDR3aa: CASSRPTGTETQYF
CDR3nt: TGTGCCAGCAGCCGGCCGACAGGGACGGAGACCCAGTACTTC